This entry concerns a single TCR beta chain. Antigen specificity is unknown. V was pared by 4 bases and J by 4 bases, with 4 bases of the junction left unmatched. Germline assignment: CDR1 SGDLS and CDR2 YYNGEE. The CDR3 extends over 14 amino acids. The data derive from a study of CD8+ T cells in alopecia areata. Study-level points and caveats: Clonality exceeded that of normal scalp in lesional scalp, most notably in alopecia totalis/universalis.

RNA extraction and reverse transcription yielded cDNA as sequencing template. Sequenced by immunoSEQ multiplex PCR; TCRdb stores in-frame clones only, minus some. This sample yields some 200,000 clones, of which around 56% are seen a single time; approximately 3.5% belongs to the top ten. The treatment here: oral pan-JAK inhibitor, 5-10 mg twice daily. This receptor was obtained from a human donor with alopecia areata. The source was CD4+ T cells sorted from blood, collected at week 4, from a patient treated with tofacitinib. The chain employs TRBV9 and TRBJ1-2; 10 bases are a match to TRBD1. CDR3 DNA sequence: TGTGCCAGCAGCACGGGGGACAGGGGCTATGGCTACACCTTC. It specifies CASSTGDRGYGYTF. Full variable domain (missing parts from reference TRBV9 and TRBJ1-2): DSGVTQTPKHLITATGQRVTLRCSPRSGDLSVYWYQQSLDQGLQFLIQYYNGEERAKGNILERFSAQQFPDLHSELNLSSLELGDSALYFCASSTGDRGYGYTFGSGTRLTVV.